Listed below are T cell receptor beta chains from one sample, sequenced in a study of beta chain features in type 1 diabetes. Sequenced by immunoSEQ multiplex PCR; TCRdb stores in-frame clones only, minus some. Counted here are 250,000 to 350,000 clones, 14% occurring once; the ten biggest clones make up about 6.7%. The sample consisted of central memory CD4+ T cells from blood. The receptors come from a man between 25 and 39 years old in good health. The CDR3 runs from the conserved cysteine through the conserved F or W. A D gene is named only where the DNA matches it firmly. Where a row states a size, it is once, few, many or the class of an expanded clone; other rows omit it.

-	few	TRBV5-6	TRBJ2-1	TGTGCCAGCAGCCAAGACCAAAAAAGGCAGTTCTTC	CASSQDQKRQFF
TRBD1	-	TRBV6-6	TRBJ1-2	TGTGCCAGCACCGAACGGGACAGGGGTGGCGGCCGTACCTTC	CASTERDRGGGRTF
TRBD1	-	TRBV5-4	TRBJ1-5	TGCGCCAGCAGCCAAGATACTCGGGGACAGTTCAATCAGCCCCAGCATTTT	CASSQDTRGQFNQPQHF
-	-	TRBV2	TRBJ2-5	TGTGCCAGCAGTCCGGGACGTCAAGAGACCCAGTACTTC	CASSPGRQETQYF
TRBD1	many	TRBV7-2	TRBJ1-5	TGTGCCAGCAGCACGGGACAGGCAAGTCAGACCCAGCATTTT	CASSTGQASQTQHF
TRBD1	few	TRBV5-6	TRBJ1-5	TGTGCCAGCAGCTTGGGACAGGGGCTCAATCAGCCCCAGCATTTT	CASSLGQGLNQPQHF
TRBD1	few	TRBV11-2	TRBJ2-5	TGTGCCAGCAGCTTTAGGGACAGATTACAAGAGACCCAGTACTTC	CASSFRDRLQETQYF
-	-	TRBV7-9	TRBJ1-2	TGTGCCAGCAGCTTAACAAAGAGTCACACCTTC	CASSLTKSHTF
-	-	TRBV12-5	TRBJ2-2	TGTGCTAGTGGTTTGGTAAATACCTTCAACACCGGGGAGCTGTTTTTT	CASGLVNTFNTGELFF
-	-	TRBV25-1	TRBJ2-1	TGTGCCAGCAGTGGCATGGTCCCCTACAATGAGCAGTTCTTC	CASSGMVPYNEQFF
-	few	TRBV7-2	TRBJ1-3	TGTGCCAGCAGCTCCCGGGGCAGAGGTGGAAACACCATATATTTT	CASSSRGRGGNTIYF
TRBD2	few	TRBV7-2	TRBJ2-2	TGTGCCAGCAGCCTGACTAGCGGGATGGCCGGGGAGCTGTTTTTT	CASSLTSGMAGELFF
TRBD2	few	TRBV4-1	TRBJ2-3	TGCGCCAGCAGCCAAGACCTAGCGGGGACCACAGATACGCAGTATTTT	CASSQDLAGTTDTQYF
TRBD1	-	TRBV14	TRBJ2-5	TGTGCCAGCAGCCAAGATCCCCGACAGGGCGAGGAGACCCAGTACTTC	CASSQDPRQGEETQYF
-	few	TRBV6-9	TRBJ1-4	TGTGCCAGCAGTGAATGGCCAGGGAATGGGAAACTGTTTTTT	CASSEWPGNGKLFF
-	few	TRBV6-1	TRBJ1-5	TGTGCCACTCGACAGCTCCAGAGGAATCAGCCCCAGCATTTT	CATRQLQRNQPQHF
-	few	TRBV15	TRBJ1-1	TGTGCCACCAGCAGAGATCTAGGGGGGAACACTGAAGCTTTCTTT	CATSRDLGGNTEAFF
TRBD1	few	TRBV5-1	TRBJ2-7	TGCGCCAGCAGCTTTAAGGGACAGGGCTACGAGCAGTACTTC	CASSFKGQGYEQYF
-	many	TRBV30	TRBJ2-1	TGTGCCTGGGTCCGGGACTCCTACAATGAGCAGTTCTTC	CAWVRDSYNEQFF
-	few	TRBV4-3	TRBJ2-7	TGCGCCAGCAGCCAAGTATTCCAGGGGTCCTACGAGCAGTACTTC	CASSQVFQGSYEQYF
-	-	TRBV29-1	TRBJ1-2	TGCAGCGTTGAAGATCCCGGGGGCCCTACCTATGGCTACACCTTC	CSVEDPGGPTYGYTF
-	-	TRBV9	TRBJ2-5	TGTGCCAGCAGCGTAGTGGAGGAGACCCAGTACTTC	CASSVVEETQYF
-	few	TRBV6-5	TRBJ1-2	TGTGCCAGCCACCGGGTCTCCCTTGGAGACTATGGCTACACCTTC	CASHRVSLGDYGYTF
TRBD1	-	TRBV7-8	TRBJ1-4	TGTGCCAGCAGCTTACTGGTTACGGGACAGGGATCGTCAACTAATGAAAAACTGTTTTTT	CASSLLVTGQGSSTNEKLFF
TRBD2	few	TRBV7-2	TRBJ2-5	TGTGCCAGCAGCTTAGCGTCGAGCGGGGGAGAGACCCAGTACTTC	CASSLASSGGETQYF
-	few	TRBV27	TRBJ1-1	TGTGCCAGCAGTTTATCGACTTTCATGAACACTGAAGCTTTCTTT	CASSLSTFMNTEAFF
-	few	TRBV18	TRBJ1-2	TGTGCCAGCTCACCACGGAGCAGCGGGGGGTCTCCTAACTATGGCTACACCTTC	CASSPRSSGGSPNYGYTF
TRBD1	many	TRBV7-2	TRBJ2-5	TGTGCCAGCAGCTCGACAGGGTCAGAGACCCAGTACTTC	CASSSTGSETQYF
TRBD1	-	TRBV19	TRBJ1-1	TGTGCCAGTAGTGCAACGGGACAGCAGAACACTGAAGCTTTCTTT	CASSATGQQNTEAFF
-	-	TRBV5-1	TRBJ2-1	TGCGCCAGCAGCTTGGGGAGGAGCTCCTACAATGAGCAGTTCTTC	CASSLGRSSYNEQFF
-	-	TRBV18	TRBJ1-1	TGTGCCAGCTCACCAGGGCCCCGGGCAACGGGGACTGAAGCTTTCTTT	CASSPGPRATGTEAFF
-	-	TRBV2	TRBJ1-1	TGTGCCAGCAGGGTGGAACAGGGTCCCACTGAAGCTTTCTTT	CASRVEQGPTEAFF